A single sample is the source of the 8 T cell receptor beta chains below, sequenced in a study of blood T cell repertoires in COVID-19. Generated by immunoSEQ multiplex PCR, the TCRdb table keeps only in-frame clones and is missing some. The sample consists of 30,000 to 50,000 clones, about 94% of them appearing once. The material sequenced was peripheral blood. These receptors were obtained from a human donor with active COVID-19. The donor label of this sample is uncertain.

This clone was found once. This chain joins TRBV5-1 and TRBJ2-5, with D maybe TRBD2 (6 bases). CDR1 is SGHRS, CDR2 YFSETQ, per germline. This CDR3 is built from 14 residues. Trimming took 3 bases from V and 7 from J, leaving 16 bases between them. The CDR3 region is CASSSRASVGTQYF. The CDR3 nucleotides are TGCGCCAGCAGCTCGAGGGCTAGCGTAGGGACCCAGTACTTC.

The chain uses TRBV18 and TRBJ2-2; 8 bases are shared with TRBD1. This CDR3 is 15 amino acids long. Germline lookup yields CDR1 KGHSH and CDR2 LQKENI. Trimming cost V 3 bases and J 4 bases; bases outside gene matches: 4. The CDR3 region is CASSPSTGVTGELFF. CDR3 nucleotides: TGTGCCAGCTCACCTTCGACAGGGGTCACCGGGGAGCTGTTTTTT.

The rearrangement joins TRBV6-6 to TRBJ2-1; 10 bases align to TRBD1. The CDR3 has 13 amino acids. The J segment lost 7 bases and the V segment lost 7 bases, leaving 4 bases of the junction unmatched. Per the germline V gene, CDR1 is MNHNY and CDR2 is SVGAGI (reference sequence). In nucleotides, the CDR3 is TGTGCCAGCATAGACAGGGGGCAGAATGAGCAGTTCTTC. This sequence encodes CASIDRGQNEQFF.

V and J are TRBV6-6 and TRBJ1-1; D is perhaps TRBD1 (6 bases). V lost 4 bases and J 5 bases, leaving 14 bases between the germline ends. From germline, CDR1 is MNHNY and CDR2 SVGAGI (reference sequence). The CDR3 contains 14 residues. The CDR3 sequence: CASSSGVLGTEAFF. In DNA, the CDR3 is TGTGCCAGCAGTTCAGGGGTGTTGGGGACTGAAGCTTTCTTT.

This chain links TRBV18 with TRBJ1-5; 8 nucleotides align to TRBD1. Per germline, CDR1 KGHSH and CDR2 LQKENI. CDR3 length: 16 amino acids. V shed 5 bases and J 6 bases; nucleotides not matched to a gene: 12. The CDR3 region has the DNA TGTGCCAGCTCAACTAACGCAGGGGGCGCAGGTCAGCCCCAGCATTTT. This codes for CASSTNAGGAGQPQHF.

V is TRBV18 and J is TRBJ2-7; 8 nucleotides agree with TRBD1. Per the germline V gene, CDR1 is KGHSH and CDR2 is LQKENI. The length of the CDR3 is 14 residues. J lost 3 bases, V lost 2 bases, and 3 bases had no gene match. The CDR3 is CASSPAGQDYEQYF. The CDR3 coding sequence is TGTGCCAGCTCACCAGCGGGACAGGACTACGAGCAGTACTTC.

The chain uses TRBV5-6 and TRBJ2-1; a weak D match, TRBD2 (6 bases). The CDR3 is 17 residues long. Germline CDR1 and CDR2: SGHDT and YYEEEE. V lost 4 bases, J lost 4 bases, and 21 bases lay in between. The DNA for the CDR3 is TGTGCCAGCAGCCAGTACCGGGACTGGGGGACTTACAATGAGCAGTTCTTC. This encodes CASSQYRDWGTYNEQFF.

In nucleotides, the CDR3 is TGTGCCAGCAGTCCTCCGGGCTACGAGCAGTACTTC. Its protein is CASSPPGYEQYF. The chain links TRBV6-6 to TRBJ2-7, with D unclear. V was clipped by 5 bases and J by 3 bases, with 8 bases between them. This CDR3 has 12 amino acids. Germline loops: CDR1 MNHNY, CDR2 SVGAGI (reference sequence).